This is a list of T cell receptor beta chains from one sample in a study of cytomegalovirus exposure and HLA in healthy donors. Libraries were prepared by immunoSEQ multiplex PCR; TCRdb keeps only in-frame clonotypes and omits some of them. The sample has roughly 110,000 clones, approximately 80% seen once. Sequencing was carried out using PBMCs. The receptors here all came from a woman aged 25 to 39 in good health and CMV-seropositive. The CDR3 runs from the conserved cysteine through the conserved F or W. A D gene is named only where the DNA matches it firmly. Size tells how often a clone was seen (once, few, many) or the class of an expanded clone, and some rows leave it out.

-	TRBV7-2	-	TRBJ1-1	CASSINSMNTEAFF	TGTGCCAGCAGCATAAATAGCATGAACACTGAAGCTTTCTTT
-	TRBV30	-	TRBJ1-1	CAWSIGYTEAFF	TGTGCCTGGAGTATCGGGTACACTGAAGCTTTCTTT
-	TRBV9	-	TRBJ2-2	CASSVAPLFNTGELFF	TGTGCCAGCAGCGTAGCCCCCCTCTTCAACACCGGGGAGCTGTTTTTT
-	TRBV6-5	few	TRBJ1-6	CASSYSGGEGSPLHF	TGTGCCAGCAGTTACTCGGGCGGGGAGGGGTCACCCCTCCACTTT
-	TRBV18	-	TRBJ1-2	CASHGPGSNYGYTF	TGTGCCAGCCACGGCCCGGGGTCTAACTATGGCTACACCTTC
-	TRBV27	-	TRBJ2-2	CASSPKLLTVRELFF	TGTGCCAGCAGTCCGAAACTCTTGACAGTGAGGGAGCTGTTTTTT
TRBD1	TRBV11-3	-	TRBJ2-7	CASSSRTGEYEQYF	TGTGCCAGCAGCTCCCGGACAGGGGAGTACGAGCAGTACTTC
-	TRBV2	-	TRBJ2-5	CASSQVTRGETQYF	TGTGCCAGCAGTCAAGTGACCCGAGGGGAGACCCAGTACTTC
TRBD1	TRBV6-5	once	TRBJ2-7	CASSDRGYYEQYF	TGTGCCAGCAGCGACAGGGGATACTACGAGCAGTACTTC
-	TRBV18	-	TRBJ1-2	CASSPNPRGYGYTF	TGTGCCAGCTCACCAAATCCCAGGGGCTATGGCTACACCTTC